Listed below are T cell receptor beta chains from one sample, sequenced in a study of response to subunit inactivated influenza vaccine. TCRdb independently ran MiXCR on the RT-PCR reads; one entry per CDR3 protein. The top ten hold under 10% of the sample, which has 200,000 to 300,000 distinct CDR3 sequences, 12% seen once. The sequencing used non-naive T cells sorted from PBMCs, collected 14 to 15 days before vaccination. Receptors originate from a man in his fifties or sixties who received an inactivated influenza vaccine. Both conserved end residues are part of each CDR3. The D gene is left open where the match is weak. Rows give clone size only sometimes, using once, few, many, or a class for an expanded clone.

clone_size: many
v_call: TRBV5-1
j_call: TRBJ1-6
d_call: .
cdr3_nt: TGCGCCAGCAGCTTAATTTCTCGGCCGTCCTATAATTCACCCCTCCACTTT
cdr3_aa: CASSLISRPSYNSPLHF

clone_size: many
v_call: TRBV12-3/TRBV12-4
j_call: TRBJ1-6
d_call: TRBD1
cdr3_nt: TGTGCCAGCAGCCCTGTTAGGGGGCGAGATTCACCCCTCCACTTT
cdr3_aa: CASSPVRGRDSPLHF

clone_size: .
v_call: TRBV7-3
j_call: TRBJ1-2
d_call: TRBD1
cdr3_nt: TGTGCCAGCAGCACACGACAGGGCCATGGCTACACCTTC
cdr3_aa: CASSTRQGHGYTF

clone_size: .
v_call: TRBV5-5
j_call: TRBJ1-1
d_call: .
cdr3_nt: TGTGCCAGCAGCCGCCGTTTGAACACTGAAGCTTTCTTT
cdr3_aa: CASSRRLNTEAFF

clone_size: many
v_call: TRBV6-2/TRBV6-3
j_call: TRBJ1-2
d_call: .
cdr3_nt: TGTGCCAGCAGTTACAGGGACGGCTACACCTTC
cdr3_aa: CASSYRDGYTF

clone_size: many
v_call: TRBV12-3/TRBV12-4
j_call: TRBJ2-3
d_call: TRBD1
cdr3_nt: TGTGCCAGCAGTTTAATGACAGGGGCTGATACGCAGTATTTT
cdr3_aa: CASSLMTGADTQYF

clone_size: .
v_call: TRBV5-1
j_call: TRBJ2-2
d_call: TRBD1
cdr3_nt: TGCGCCAGCAGCTTGGACAGGGGTGGCGGGGAGCTGTTTTTT
cdr3_aa: CASSLDRGGGELFF

clone_size: .
v_call: TRBV20-1
j_call: TRBJ2-3
d_call: .
cdr3_nt: TGCAGTGCTAGAGGTAACAGGGACACAGATACGCAGTATTTT
cdr3_aa: CSARGNRDTDTQYF

clone_size: many
v_call: TRBV12-3/TRBV12-4
j_call: TRBJ2-3
d_call: .
cdr3_nt: TGTGCCAGCACCCCGAGCACAGATACGCAGTATTTT
cdr3_aa: CASTPSTDTQYF

clone_size: .
v_call: TRBV3-1
j_call: TRBJ1-6
d_call: .
cdr3_nt: TGTGCCAGCAGCCATAGGTCACAGGGTAATTCACCCCACCACTTT
cdr3_aa: CASSHRSQGNSPHHF

clone_size: many
v_call: TRBV7-9
j_call: TRBJ2-1
d_call: .
cdr3_nt: TGTGCCAGCAGTGGACAGCACAACCACAATGAGCAGTTCTTC
cdr3_aa: CASSGQHNHNEQFF

clone_size: .
v_call: TRBV11-2
j_call: TRBJ2-7
d_call: TRBD2
cdr3_nt: TGTGCCAGCAGCAGGGGACTAGCGGGAAATTATCCTTCCTACGAGCAGTACTTC
cdr3_aa: CASSRGLAGNYPSYEQYF

clone_size: many
v_call: TRBV20-1
j_call: TRBJ1-2
d_call: TRBD1
cdr3_nt: TGCAGTGCTAGAGATGATGCAGGGGGCCATTTTAACTATGGCTACACCTTC
cdr3_aa: CSARDDAGGHFNYGYTF

clone_size: many
v_call: TRBV9
j_call: TRBJ2-3
d_call: .
cdr3_nt: TGTGCCAGCAGCGTAGTCAGGACGGATACGCAGTATTTT
cdr3_aa: CASSVVRTDTQYF

clone_size: few
v_call: TRBV12-3/TRBV12-4
j_call: TRBJ1-2
d_call: .
cdr3_nt: TGTGCCAGCACCCCCCTCCCACAGGGCAAAGGCTACACCTTC
cdr3_aa: CASTPLPQGKGYTF

clone_size: .
v_call: TRBV2
j_call: TRBJ1-2
d_call: TRBD1
cdr3_nt: TGTGCCAGCAGCGCCGGGACAGGGGGCGTCTACACCTTC
cdr3_aa: CASSAGTGGVYTF

clone_size: .
v_call: TRBV27
j_call: TRBJ2-1
d_call: TRBD2
cdr3_nt: TGTGCCAGCAGTCGGCGAGCGGGGGGGCTCGACAATGAGCAGTTCTTC
cdr3_aa: CASSRRAGGLDNEQFF

clone_size: many
v_call: TRBV2
j_call: TRBJ2-7
d_call: TRBD1
cdr3_nt: TGTGCCAGCAGTGGGGACAGGGGAAACGAGCAGTACTTC
cdr3_aa: CASSGDRGNEQYF

clone_size: .
v_call: TRBV20-1
j_call: TRBJ2-5
d_call: TRBD2
cdr3_nt: TGCGGTGCGGGAGGGTGGCAGAAAGAGACCCAGTACTTC
cdr3_aa: CGAGGWQKETQYF

clone_size: .
v_call: TRBV7-2
j_call: TRBJ2-7
d_call: .
cdr3_nt: TGTGCCAGCAGCTTGGGGGGACAGTGCTACGAGCAGTACTTC
cdr3_aa: CASSLGGQCYEQYF

clone_size: few
v_call: TRBV27
j_call: TRBJ2-1
d_call: TRBD1
cdr3_nt: TGTGCCAGCAGTTTAGTTGGGACAGCGAATCGGGAGCAGTTCTTC
cdr3_aa: CASSLVGTANREQFF

clone_size: .
v_call: TRBV20-1
j_call: TRBJ2-7
d_call: .
cdr3_nt: TGCAGTGCTATGTCCGGGACAAGCCGTCGGGAGCAGTACTTC
cdr3_aa: CSAMSGTSRREQYF

clone_size: .
v_call: TRBV4-3
j_call: TRBJ2-1
d_call: .
cdr3_nt: TGCGCCAGCAGCCAAGATTGGGAAGGGGGGGCGTTCTTC
cdr3_aa: CASSQDWEGGAFF

clone_size: few
v_call: TRBV2
j_call: TRBJ2-5
d_call: .
cdr3_nt: TGTGCCAGCGGCCCCGGGACCGAGAAAAGGGAGACCCAGTACTTC
cdr3_aa: CASGPGTEKRETQYF